This is a list of T cell receptor beta chains from one sample in a study of T cells after posttransplantation cyclophosphamide. Profiling relied on immunoSEQ multiplex PCR, and the TCRdb table lists in-frame clones only, not all of them. The counts give about 11,000 clones, none of them seen only once; 14% is held by the top ten. Material: PBMCs, obtained after allogeneic stem cell transplant with posttransplant cyclophosphamide. These receptors were collected from a female patient aged 40 to 55 who received an allogeneic stem cell transplant from a related donor, was CMV-positive, and had no GVHD. These T cells may partly come from the graft donor. CDR3s include the opening cysteine and the closing phenylalanine or tryptophan. D genes are given only for firm matches. Clone size, where shown, is once, few, many, or a class for clones that have expanded.

J gene: TRBJ2-3
D gene: NA
clone size: many
V gene: TRBV9
CDR3 DNA: TGTGCCAGCAGCGTAGCCAAACTCACAGATACGCAGTATTTT
CDR3 protein: CASSVAKLTDTQYF

J gene: TRBJ2-1
D gene: TRBD2
clone size: many
V gene: TRBV27
CDR3 DNA: TGTGCCAGCAGTTTGGGGCTAGCGGGTAATGAGCAGTTCTTC
CDR3 protein: CASSLGLAGNEQFF

J gene: TRBJ2-3
D gene: TRBD1
clone size: many
V gene: TRBV7-8
CDR3 DNA: TGTGCCAGCAGCCCAGGGGGAACACCTCCACATGCTACGCAGTATTTT
CDR3 protein: CASSPGGTPPHATQYF

J gene: TRBJ2-3
D gene: NA
clone size: many
V gene: TRBV6-4
CDR3 DNA: TGTGCCAGCAGTGCTCAGGTCTTAGATACGCAGTATTTT
CDR3 protein: CASSAQVLDTQYF

J gene: TRBJ1-1
D gene: NA
clone size: many
V gene: TRBV6-1
CDR3 DNA: TGTGCCAGCAGCCTTAGGGGGATGAACACTGAAGCTTTCTTT
CDR3 protein: CASSLRGMNTEAFF

J gene: TRBJ2-5
D gene: NA
clone size: many
V gene: TRBV6-5
CDR3 DNA: TGTGCCAGCAGTTACCACCGAGAGGAGACCCAGTACTTC
CDR3 protein: CASSYHREETQYF

J gene: TRBJ2-4
D gene: NA
clone size: NA
V gene: TRBV29-1
CDR3 DNA: TGCAGCGTCGAACGAGCTACAGGGACCAAAAACATTCAGTACTTC
CDR3 protein: CSVERATGTKNIQYF

J gene: TRBJ2-2
D gene: TRBD1
clone size: many
V gene: TRBV19
CDR3 DNA: TGTGCCAGTAGTGACTGGGACAGGCGGACCGGGGAGCTGTTTTTT
CDR3 protein: CASSDWDRRTGELFF

J gene: TRBJ2-7
D gene: NA
clone size: NA
V gene: TRBV10-3
CDR3 DNA: TGTGCCATCAGCTCGGTGGACAGCTCCTACGAGCAGTACTTC
CDR3 protein: CAISSVDSSYEQYF

J gene: TRBJ2-7
D gene: TRBD1
clone size: many
V gene: TRBV6-5
CDR3 DNA: TGTGCCAGCAGCTCCCCGGGACAGGGAGACTACGAGCAGTACTTC
CDR3 protein: CASSSPGQGDYEQYF

J gene: TRBJ2-3
D gene: TRBD2
clone size: many
V gene: TRBV9
CDR3 DNA: TGTGCCAGCAGCGCCGGGACTAGCGGGGGTGCGAGCACAGATACGCAGTATTTT
CDR3 protein: CASSAGTSGGASTDTQYF

J gene: TRBJ1-4
D gene: NA
clone size: many
V gene: TRBV30
CDR3 DNA: TGTGCCTGGAGTACCTCGGATGAAAAACTGTTTTTT
CDR3 protein: CAWSTSDEKLFF

J gene: TRBJ1-1
D gene: NA
clone size: few
V gene: TRBV25-1
CDR3 DNA: TGTGCCAGCAGTGTGACAGTAAACACTGAAGCTTTCTTT
CDR3 protein: CASSVTVNTEAFF

J gene: TRBJ1-2
D gene: TRBD1
clone size: many
V gene: TRBV5-1
CDR3 DNA: TGCGCCAGCAGCTCCGGGACAGGGGAGGTCTATGGCTACACCTTC
CDR3 protein: CASSSGTGEVYGYTF

J gene: TRBJ2-2
D gene: NA
clone size: many
V gene: TRBV18
CDR3 DNA: TGTGCCAGCTCACCATTGCGAACGTCGAACACCGGGGAGCTGTTTTTT
CDR3 protein: CASSPLRTSNTGELFF

J gene: TRBJ2-1
D gene: TRBD2
clone size: many
V gene: TRBV9
CDR3 DNA: TGTGCCAGCAGCGTAGGGATCGGGGGGTCCTACAATGAGCAGTTCTTC
CDR3 protein: CASSVGIGGSYNEQFF

J gene: TRBJ2-4
D gene: NA
clone size: many
V gene: TRBV19
CDR3 DNA: TGTGCCAGTAGTATGAGTGGGGAGGGCAGGGGAGCCAAAAACATTCAGTACTTC
CDR3 protein: CASSMSGEGRGAKNIQYF

J gene: TRBJ2-2
D gene: NA
clone size: many
V gene: TRBV5-1
CDR3 DNA: TGCGCCAGCAGCTTGGGGGGACAGAACACCGGGGAGCTGTTTTTT
CDR3 protein: CASSLGGQNTGELFF

J gene: TRBJ2-5
D gene: NA
clone size: many
V gene: TRBV7-2
CDR3 DNA: TGTGCCAGCAGCTCCTTCCGGGGGACTCAAGAGACCCAGTACTTC
CDR3 protein: CASSSFRGTQETQYF

J gene: TRBJ2-3
D gene: NA
clone size: many
V gene: TRBV9
CDR3 DNA: TGTGCCAGCAGCGCACAGGGGACTAGCACAGATACGCAGTATTTT
CDR3 protein: CASSAQGTSTDTQYF

J gene: TRBJ2-5
D gene: TRBD2
clone size: many
V gene: TRBV19
CDR3 DNA: TGTGCCAGTAGTTCCGGACTAGCGGGAGGGGGAGAGACCCAGTACTTC
CDR3 protein: CASSSGLAGGGETQYF

J gene: TRBJ2-5
D gene: TRBD1
clone size: many
V gene: TRBV5-1
CDR3 DNA: TGCGCCAGCAGCTTGGCCGGGACAGCCAGGGAGACCCAGTACTTC
CDR3 protein: CASSLAGTARETQYF

J gene: TRBJ2-7
D gene: TRBD1
clone size: many
V gene: TRBV7-9
CDR3 DNA: TGTGCCAGCAGCCGCGGACAGGGGCAGTACTTC
CDR3 protein: CASSRGQGQYF

J gene: TRBJ2-3
D gene: TRBD2
clone size: many
V gene: TRBV11-1
CDR3 DNA: TGTGCCAGCAGCTTATGGGAGGGACGCGCAGATACGCAGTATTTT
CDR3 protein: CASSLWEGRADTQYF

J gene: TRBJ1-2
D gene: NA
clone size: many
V gene: TRBV19
CDR3 DNA: TGTGCCAGTAGTATAAGGAGCTATGGCTACACCTTC
CDR3 protein: CASSIRSYGYTF

J gene: TRBJ1-1
D gene: TRBD1
clone size: many
V gene: TRBV6-1
CDR3 DNA: TGTGCCAGCAGTTTGGGGACAGGACCTGAAGCTTTCTTT
CDR3 protein: CASSLGTGPEAFF

J gene: TRBJ2-1
D gene: NA
clone size: many
V gene: TRBV2
CDR3 DNA: TGTGCCAGCAGAGAGATTTACAATGAGCAGTTCTTC
CDR3 protein: CASREIYNEQFF

J gene: TRBJ2-4
D gene: TRBD2
clone size: many
V gene: TRBV10-2
CDR3 DNA: TGCGCCAGCTCCCGACTTGAGGCGGGAGGAGCCAAAAACATTCAGTACTTC
CDR3 protein: CASSRLEAGGAKNIQYF

J gene: TRBJ2-6
D gene: NA
clone size: many
V gene: TRBV7-9
CDR3 DNA: TGTGCCAGCCCCCTAGGTTGGAGCCTTTCTGGGGCCAACGTCCTGACTTTC
CDR3 protein: CASPLGWSLSGANVLTF

J gene: TRBJ2-3
D gene: TRBD1
clone size: many
V gene: TRBV7-3
CDR3 DNA: TGTGCCAGCAGCTATCAGGGGGCAGATACGCAGTATTTT
CDR3 protein: CASSYQGADTQYF

J gene: TRBJ2-2
D gene: NA
clone size: many
V gene: TRBV5-1
CDR3 DNA: TGCGCCAGCAGCTTTAAGCGGCTGAACACCGGGGAGCTGTTTTTT
CDR3 protein: CASSFKRLNTGELFF

J gene: TRBJ2-1
D gene: NA
clone size: many
V gene: TRBV19
CDR3 DNA: TGTGCCAGTAGTATAGGCGGTTTCAATGAGCAGTTCTTC
CDR3 protein: CASSIGGFNEQFF

J gene: TRBJ1-1
D gene: TRBD1
clone size: many
V gene: TRBV6-1
CDR3 DNA: TGTGCCAGCAGCTACGTAGGACAGGAGCCCGGGGCTTTCTTT
CDR3 protein: CASSYVGQEPGAFF

J gene: TRBJ2-5
D gene: NA
clone size: few
V gene: TRBV5-1
CDR3 DNA: TGCGCCAGCAGCTTAAGCAGGGGACCCGGTCAAGAGACCCAGTACTTC
CDR3 protein: CASSLSRGPGQETQYF

J gene: TRBJ2-1
D gene: NA
clone size: many
V gene: TRBV7-2
CDR3 DNA: TGTGCCAGCAGCTTAAGAGGATATGAGCAGTTCTTC
CDR3 protein: CASSLRGYEQFF

J gene: TRBJ2-7
D gene: NA
clone size: many
V gene: TRBV11-2
CDR3 DNA: TGTGCCAGCAGCCAAAACAGGAGGGCCTACGAGCAGTACTTC
CDR3 protein: CASSQNRRAYEQYF

J gene: TRBJ1-6
D gene: NA
clone size: many
V gene: TRBV30
CDR3 DNA: TGTGCCTGGAGCCTGGGCGGGGGTTATCCCCTCCACTTT
CDR3 protein: CAWSLGGGYPLHF

J gene: TRBJ2-3
D gene: NA
clone size: many
V gene: TRBV11-2
CDR3 DNA: TGTGCCAGCAGCTTAAATGCCCCGCGGCGTCCAGATACGCAGTATTTT
CDR3 protein: CASSLNAPRRPDTQYF

J gene: TRBJ1-2
D gene: TRBD1
clone size: few
V gene: TRBV23-1
CDR3 DNA: TGCGCCAGCATGGGCCCTGAACAGGGGCGCCCCTATGGCTACACCTTC
CDR3 protein: CASMGPEQGRPYGYTF

J gene: TRBJ2-5
D gene: TRBD1
clone size: many
V gene: TRBV6-5
CDR3 DNA: TGTGCCAGCAGTTACTCGGGACAGGGGGTTTGGGAGACCCAGTACTTC
CDR3 protein: CASSYSGQGVWETQYF

J gene: TRBJ1-5
D gene: TRBD1
clone size: many
V gene: TRBV28
CDR3 DNA: TGTGCCAGCAGTTTATCAGGGGGCGGACAGCCCCAGCATTTT
CDR3 protein: CASSLSGGGQPQHF

J gene: TRBJ2-4
D gene: NA
clone size: many
V gene: TRBV27
CDR3 DNA: TGTGCCAGCAGTTACCCAGGGTCCGACATTCAGTACTTC
CDR3 protein: CASSYPGSDIQYF

J gene: TRBJ1-1
D gene: TRBD1
clone size: NA
V gene: TRBV6-5
CDR3 DNA: TGTGCCAGCAGCGTCCACTCCCGGGACAGTCCTTTCTTT
CDR3 protein: CASSVHSRDSPFF

J gene: TRBJ1-5
D gene: NA
clone size: many
V gene: TRBV30
CDR3 DNA: TGTGCCTGGAGTCTCAGGGGTTATGGTCAGCCCCAGCATTTT
CDR3 protein: CAWSLRGYGQPQHF

J gene: TRBJ2-3
D gene: TRBD1
clone size: many
V gene: TRBV9
CDR3 DNA: TGTGCCAGCAGCGTAGAAACAGGGGGCGCGGATACGCAGTATTTT
CDR3 protein: CASSVETGGADTQYF

J gene: TRBJ2-1
D gene: TRBD2
clone size: many
V gene: TRBV5-1
CDR3 DNA: TGCGCCAGCAGCTTGGGCGGGGGGCCCTTTTGGAATGAGCAGTTCTTC
CDR3 protein: CASSLGGGPFWNEQFF

J gene: TRBJ2-7
D gene: TRBD1
clone size: many
V gene: TRBV5-1
CDR3 DNA: TGCGCCAGCAGCATCCGGGACAGGGGAGGCGAGCAGTACTTC
CDR3 protein: CASSIRDRGGEQYF

J gene: TRBJ1-6
D gene: TRBD1
clone size: NA
V gene: TRBV5-1
CDR3 DNA: TGCGCCAGCAGCAAACCCGACAGGGATAATTCACCCCTCCACTTT
CDR3 protein: CASSKPDRDNSPLHF

J gene: TRBJ1-5
D gene: NA
clone size: NA
V gene: TRBV5-1
CDR3 DNA: TGCGCCAGCAAGAGTCCTGGGCCATCAGCCCAGCATTTT
CDR3 protein: CASKSPGPSAQHF

J gene: TRBJ1-3
D gene: TRBD1
clone size: many
V gene: TRBV7-8
CDR3 DNA: TGTGCCAGCAGCCCTTCGACAGGGCGCTCTGGAAACACCATATATTTT
CDR3 protein: CASSPSTGRSGNTIYF

J gene: TRBJ2-7
D gene: NA
clone size: many
V gene: TRBV6-5
CDR3 DNA: TGTGCCAGCACCGACGGGGGTAGCGACGAGCAGTACTTC
CDR3 protein: CASTDGGSDEQYF

J gene: TRBJ1-1
D gene: NA
clone size: many
V gene: TRBV19
CDR3 DNA: TGTGCCAGTGTGGGGGGTTGGATGAACACTGAAGCTTTCTTT
CDR3 protein: CASVGGWMNTEAFF

J gene: TRBJ2-3
D gene: NA
clone size: many
V gene: TRBV7-3
CDR3 DNA: TGTGCCAGCAGGAACGGGGGAGACTGCCAGGTAGATACGCAGTATTTT
CDR3 protein: CASRNGGDCQVDTQYF

J gene: TRBJ2-7
D gene: TRBD1
clone size: many
V gene: TRBV11-1
CDR3 DNA: TGTGCCAGCAGCTCCCGGGACAGGGGCGCCCACGAGCAGTACTTC
CDR3 protein: CASSSRDRGAHEQYF

J gene: TRBJ1-1
D gene: NA
clone size: many
V gene: TRBV7-2
CDR3 DNA: TGTGCCAGCAGCCGACTGGAAATTCAGGGTCTTACTGAAGCTTTCTTT
CDR3 protein: CASSRLEIQGLTEAFF

J gene: TRBJ1-1
D gene: TRBD1
clone size: medium-sized
V gene: TRBV29-1
CDR3 DNA: TGCAGCGCCCGACAGGGATTAAAACCTGAAGCTTTCTTT
CDR3 protein: CSARQGLKPEAFF

J gene: TRBJ1-2
D gene: NA
clone size: many
V gene: TRBV19
CDR3 DNA: TGTGCCAGTAGTATGGAGCGGGGGGTCTACACCTTC
CDR3 protein: CASSMERGVYTF

J gene: TRBJ2-1
D gene: TRBD2
clone size: many
V gene: TRBV7-2
CDR3 DNA: TGTGCCAGCAGCTTAGATCCGGGGGGATACAATGAGCAGTTCTTC
CDR3 protein: CASSLDPGGYNEQFF

J gene: TRBJ1-4
D gene: NA
clone size: many
V gene: TRBV19
CDR3 DNA: TGTGCCAGTAGTATATCTGGGCCGAATGAAAAACTGTTTTTT
CDR3 protein: CASSISGPNEKLFF

J gene: TRBJ2-7
D gene: TRBD2
clone size: many
V gene: TRBV28
CDR3 DNA: TGTGCCAGCAGTTTCCTCCTGACTAGCGGGGGGCCCCTGGTTGGATACGAGCAGTACTTC
CDR3 protein: CASSFLLTSGGPLVGYEQYF